Listed here is a single T cell receptor (beta chain). TCRdb passed the RT-PCR reads through MiXCR, listing each CDR3 protein once. The sample records about 480,000 distinct CDR3 sequences, over 10% being singletons. Germline V gene data show CDR1 as SGHTA and CDR2 as FQGNSA. The length of the CDR3 is 14 residues. Trimming cost V 1 base and J 5 bases, with 9 bases left between them. This sample was included in a study of response to subunit inactivated influenza vaccine. This specimen consisted of PBMCs from blood, obtained roughly 46 days after vaccination. The chain carries TRBV7-2 and TRBJ2-1, with D tentatively TRBD1 (5 bases). This TCR was recovered from a man aged 50 to 60 who received an inactivated influenza vaccine. CDR3: CASSLDRSDNEQFF. CDR3 nucleotide sequence: TGTGCCAGCAGCTTAGACAGGTCTGACAATGAGCAGTTCTTC. The variable domain in full, completed from reference TRBV7-2 and TRBJ2-1, reads GAGVSQSPSNKVTEKGKDVELRCDPISGHTALYWYRQSLGQGLEFLIYFQGNSAPDKSGLPSDRFSAERTGGSVSTLTIQRTQQEDSAVYLCASSLDRSDNEQFFGPGTRLTVL.